The clone carrying this TCR beta chain has a handful of counts. The sample comes from a study of T cell changes during pregnancy in multiple sclerosis. The data were produced by immunoSEQ multiplex PCR, yet TCRdb's version contains in-frame clones alone and is incomplete. The sample lists 40,000 to 55,000 clones, 91% occurring once. The material sequenced was CD8+ T cells from peripheral blood mononuclear cells, taken after pregnancy. The clonotype was recovered from a female donor with multiple sclerosis, enrolled in a pregnancy study.

Here the CDR3 DNA reads TGTGCCGGGCTTACAGGAAACACTGAAGCTTTCTTT. It encodes CAGLTGNTEAFF. This rearrangement joins TRBV2 to TRBJ1-1; the D gene is possibly TRBD1 (5 bases). The V and J ends lost 11 bases and 2 bases respectively, with 12 bases between them. CDR1 is SNHLY, CDR2 FYNNEI, per germline. The CDR3 has 12 residues.